These 8 T cell receptor beta chains originate from one sample sequenced in a study of Graves' ophthalmopathy and Graves' hyperthyroidism. TCR beta CDR3 regions were amplified from RNA transcripts. RT-PCR was first run with HTBI primers, then multiplex PCR in a second round. TCRdb analysed the multiplex PCR reads with MiXCR anew, one entry per CDR3 protein. Seen here are 300,000 to 350,000 distinct CDR3 sequences, under 20% observed once, and the top ten hold 9% to 15%. The material sequenced was peripheral blood. These receptors were obtained from an adult man with Graves' ophthalmopathy.

This clonotype occurred many times. The chain recombines TRBV6-5 with TRBJ1-6; 12 bases agree with TRBD1. The V and J ends lost 0 bases and 9 bases, in that order; junction bases with no gene match: 3. The germline CDR1 and CDR2 sequences are MNHEY and SVGAGI. This CDR3 is 16 amino acids long. CDR3 sequence reads: CASSYSGDRGLSPLHF. The DNA for the CDR3 is TGTGCCAGCAGTTACTCCGGGGACAGGGGGCTTTCACCCCTCCACTTT.

The rearrangement links TRBV20-1 to TRBJ2-5; 8 nucleotides line up with TRBD2. The CDR3 loop spans 14 amino acids. Trimming took 1 base from V and 6 from J; bases not matched to a gene: 7. Germline-derived CDR1 and CDR2 are DFQATT and SNEGSKA (reference sequence). CDR3 loop: CSARGVAGKKTQYF. CDR3 DNA: TGCAGTGCTAGAGGGGTAGCGGGGAAAAAGACCCAGTACTTC.

This clonotype has ten or more counts. The genes are TRBV29-1 and TRBJ1-2; no definite D call. V lost 4 bases to trimming and J lost 2 bases, with 8 bases between them. This CDR3 has 12 amino acids. The germline V gene encodes CDR1 SQVTM and CDR2 ANQGSEA. The CDR3 is CSVGSANYGYTF. In nucleotides, the CDR3 is TGCAGCGTTGGTTCTGCCAACTATGGCTACACCTTC.

This clonotype was seen many times. This rearrangement joins TRBV5-1 to TRBJ1-1, with TRBD1 matching over 8 bases. The CDR3 length is 15 residues. The ends lost 2 bases at V and 6 bases at J; junction bases unmatched: 9. Per the germline V gene, CDR1 is SGHRS and CDR2 is YFSETQ. The CDR3 bases are TGCGCCAGCAGCTTTCCGGGACAGGAGGCCGCTGAAGCTTTCTTT. Its protein product is CASSFPGQEAAEAFF.

This clonotype has at least ten counts. V usage is TRBV29-1 and J usage is TRBJ1-3; 12 bases line up with TRBD1. CDR3 length equals 14 residues. Germline assignment: CDR1 SQVTM and CDR2 ANQGSEA. V shed 3 bases and J 4 bases; nucleotides not matched to a gene: 1. The DNA of the CDR3 is TGCAGCGTTGAGGGACAGGGGGCAGGAAACACCATATATTTT. It yields the protein CSVEGQGAGNTIYF.

This clonotype was counted many times. Relative to the germline gene, one junction end is altered; a read error may explain this. This chain links TRBV6-2 or TRBV6-3 with TRBJ1-2; the D gene is possibly TRBD1 (6 bases). Germline CDR1 MNHEY, CDR2 SVGEGT. The CDR3 has 13 amino acids. CDR3 coding DNA: TGTGCCGGCAGTTCACAGGGAAAGGAGGGCTACACCTTC. Protein product: CAGSSQGKEGYTF.

This clonotype has a count of ten or more. The chain couples TRBV29-1 to TRBJ2-7; the D is unclear. CDR3 length equals 11 residues. The germline V and J ends were trimmed by 7 bases and 10 bases, with 17 bases remaining between them. From germline, CDR1 is SQVTM and CDR2 ANQGSEA. The CDR3 sequence: CSAVEQRIQYF. The CDR3 nucleotides are TGCAGCGCGGTGGAACAGAGGATCCAGTACTTC.

Many counts were recorded for this clonotype. The chain links TRBV5-5 to TRBJ1-6; D may be TRBD1 (6 bases). Trimming cost V 5 bases and J 5 bases, with 11 bases left between them. The V gene's germline CDR1 is SGHKS and CDR2 YYEKEE (reference sequence). The CDR3 covers 14 residues. This chain's CDR3 is CASRRDTNNSPLHF. CDR3 nucleotide sequence: TGTGCCAGCAGACGGGACACCAATAATTCACCCCTCCACTTT.